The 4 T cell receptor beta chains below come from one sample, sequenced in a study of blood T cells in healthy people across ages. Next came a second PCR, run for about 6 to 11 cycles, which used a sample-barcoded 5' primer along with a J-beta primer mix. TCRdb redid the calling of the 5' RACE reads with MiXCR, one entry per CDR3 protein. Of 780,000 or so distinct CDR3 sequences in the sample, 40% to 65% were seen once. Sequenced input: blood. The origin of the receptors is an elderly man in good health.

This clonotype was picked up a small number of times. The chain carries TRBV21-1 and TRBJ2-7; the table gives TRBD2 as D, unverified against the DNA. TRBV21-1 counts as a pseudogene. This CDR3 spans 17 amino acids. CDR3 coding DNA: TGTGCCAGCAGCAAAGTTGGGACTAGCGGGAAGGACGGCGAGCAGTACTTC. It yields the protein CASSKVGTSGKDGEQYF.

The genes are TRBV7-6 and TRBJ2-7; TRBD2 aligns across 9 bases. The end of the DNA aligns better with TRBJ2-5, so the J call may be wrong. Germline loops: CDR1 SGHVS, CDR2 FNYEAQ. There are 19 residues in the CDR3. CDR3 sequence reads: CASSLGPGLAHTVGETQYF. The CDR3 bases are TGTGCCAGCAGCTTAGGTCCGGGACTAGCACATACCGTGGGTGAGACCCAGTACTTC.

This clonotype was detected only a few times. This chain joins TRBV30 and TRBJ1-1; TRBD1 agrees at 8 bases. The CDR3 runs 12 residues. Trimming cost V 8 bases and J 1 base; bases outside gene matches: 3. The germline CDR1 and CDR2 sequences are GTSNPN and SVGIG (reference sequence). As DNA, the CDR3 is TGTGCCAGGGACAGGCAGAACACTGAAGCTTTCTTT. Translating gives CARDRQNTEAFF.

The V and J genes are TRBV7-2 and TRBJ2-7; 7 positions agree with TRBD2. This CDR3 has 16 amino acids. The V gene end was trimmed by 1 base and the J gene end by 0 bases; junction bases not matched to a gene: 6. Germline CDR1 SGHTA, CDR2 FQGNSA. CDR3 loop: CASSLDSGPLSYEQYF. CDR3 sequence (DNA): TGTGCCAGCAGCTTAGATAGCGGGCCACTCTCCTACGAGCAGTACTTC.